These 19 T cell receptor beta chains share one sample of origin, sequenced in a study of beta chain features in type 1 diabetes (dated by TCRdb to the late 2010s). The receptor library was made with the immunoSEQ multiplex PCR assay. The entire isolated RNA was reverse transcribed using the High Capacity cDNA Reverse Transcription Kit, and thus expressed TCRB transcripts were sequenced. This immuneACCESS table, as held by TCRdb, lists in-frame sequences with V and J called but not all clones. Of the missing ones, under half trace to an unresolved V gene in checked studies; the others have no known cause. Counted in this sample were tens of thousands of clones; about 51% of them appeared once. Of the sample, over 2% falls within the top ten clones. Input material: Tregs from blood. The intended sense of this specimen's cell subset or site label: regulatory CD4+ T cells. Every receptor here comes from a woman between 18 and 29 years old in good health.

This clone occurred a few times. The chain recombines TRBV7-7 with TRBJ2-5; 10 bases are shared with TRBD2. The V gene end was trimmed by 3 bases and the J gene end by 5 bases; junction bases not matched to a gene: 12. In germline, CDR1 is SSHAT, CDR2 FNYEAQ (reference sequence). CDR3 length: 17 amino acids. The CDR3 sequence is CASSLGGLAGVGETQYF. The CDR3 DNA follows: TGTGCCAGCAGCTTGGGGGGCCTAGCGGGAGTCGGGGAGACCCAGTACTTC.

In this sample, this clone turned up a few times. The CDR3 region has the DNA TGTGCCAGCAGTCAGCAAGCGGGAGGGCGGACAGATACGCAGTATTTT. Translated, it gives CASSQQAGGRTDTQYF. The genes are TRBV7-6 and TRBJ2-3, with TRBD2 matching 10 bases. CDR1 SGHVS and CDR2 FNYEAQ come from the germline V gene. The CDR3 runs 16 residues. Trimming cost V 6 bases and J 3 bases; bases outside gene matches: 9.

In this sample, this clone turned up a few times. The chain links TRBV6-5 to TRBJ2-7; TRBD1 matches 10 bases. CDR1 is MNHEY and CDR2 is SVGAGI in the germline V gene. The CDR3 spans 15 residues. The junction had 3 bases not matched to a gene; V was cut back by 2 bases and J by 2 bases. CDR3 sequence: CASSYRDRGPYEQYF. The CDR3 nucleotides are TGTGCCAGCAGTTACCGGGACAGGGGCCCCTACGAGCAGTACTTC.

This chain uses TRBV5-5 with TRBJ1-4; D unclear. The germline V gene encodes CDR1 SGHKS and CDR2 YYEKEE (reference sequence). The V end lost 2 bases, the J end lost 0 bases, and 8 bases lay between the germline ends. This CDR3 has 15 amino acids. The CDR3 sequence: CASSLARPTNEKLFF. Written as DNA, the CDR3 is TGTGCCAGCAGCTTAGCCAGGCCAACTAATGAAAAACTGTTTTTT.

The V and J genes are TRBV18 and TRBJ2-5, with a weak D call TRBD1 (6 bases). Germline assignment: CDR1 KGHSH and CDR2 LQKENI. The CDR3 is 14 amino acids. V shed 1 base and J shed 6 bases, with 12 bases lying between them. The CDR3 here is CASSPQGDGKTQYF. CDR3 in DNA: TGTGCCAGCTCACCACAGGGGGACGGCAAGACCCAGTACTTC.

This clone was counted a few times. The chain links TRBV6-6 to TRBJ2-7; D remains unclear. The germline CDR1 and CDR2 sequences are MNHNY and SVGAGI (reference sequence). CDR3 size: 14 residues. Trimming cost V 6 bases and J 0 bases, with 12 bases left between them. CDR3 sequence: CASRVAVSSYEQYF. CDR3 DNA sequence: TGTGCCAGCAGGGTAGCCGTTAGCTCCTACGAGCAGTACTTC.

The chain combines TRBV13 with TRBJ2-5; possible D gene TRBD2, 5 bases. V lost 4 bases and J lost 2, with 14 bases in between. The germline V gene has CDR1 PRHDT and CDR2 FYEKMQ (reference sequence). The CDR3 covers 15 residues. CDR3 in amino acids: CASSSQQRVQETQYF. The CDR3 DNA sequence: TGTGCCAGCAGCTCCCAGCAGAGGGTACAAGAGACCCAGTACTTC.

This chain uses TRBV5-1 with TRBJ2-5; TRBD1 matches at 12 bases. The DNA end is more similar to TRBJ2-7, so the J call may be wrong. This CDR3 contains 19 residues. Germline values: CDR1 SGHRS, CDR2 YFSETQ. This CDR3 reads CASSRQSGQGASSSYEQYF. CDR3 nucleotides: TGCGCCAGCAGCCGACAATCGGGACAGGGGGCGTCGAGCTCCTACGAGCAGTACTTC.

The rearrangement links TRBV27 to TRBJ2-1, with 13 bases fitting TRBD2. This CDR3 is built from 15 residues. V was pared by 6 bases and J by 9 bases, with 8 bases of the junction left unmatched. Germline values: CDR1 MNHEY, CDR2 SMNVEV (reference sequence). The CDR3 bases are TGTGCCAGCAGATCTGGACTAGCGGGAGATTTTGAGCAGTTCTTC. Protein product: CASRSGLAGDFEQFF.

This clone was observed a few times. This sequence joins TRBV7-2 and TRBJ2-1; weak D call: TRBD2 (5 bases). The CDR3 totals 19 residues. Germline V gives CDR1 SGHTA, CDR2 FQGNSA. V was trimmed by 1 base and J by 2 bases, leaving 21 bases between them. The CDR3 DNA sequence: TGTGCCAGCAGCTTAGGTGGGGTACGGAGGTTTGTCACCTACAATGAGCAGTTCTTC. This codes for CASSLGGVRRFVTYNEQFF. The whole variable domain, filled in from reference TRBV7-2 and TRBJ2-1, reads GAGVSQSPSNKVTEKGKDVELRCDPISGHTALYWYRQSLGQGLEFLIYFQGNSAPDKSGLPSDRFSAERTGGSVSTLTIQRTQQEDSAVYLCASSLGGVRRFVTYNEQFFGPGTRLTVL.

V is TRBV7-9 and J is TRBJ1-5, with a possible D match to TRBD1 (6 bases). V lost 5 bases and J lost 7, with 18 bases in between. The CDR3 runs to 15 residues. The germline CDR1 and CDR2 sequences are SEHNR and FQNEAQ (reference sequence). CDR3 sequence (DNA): TGTGCCAGCAGCCCGGGGGGGATGGGGGGCCAGCCCCAGCATTTT. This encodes CASSPGGMGGQPQHF.

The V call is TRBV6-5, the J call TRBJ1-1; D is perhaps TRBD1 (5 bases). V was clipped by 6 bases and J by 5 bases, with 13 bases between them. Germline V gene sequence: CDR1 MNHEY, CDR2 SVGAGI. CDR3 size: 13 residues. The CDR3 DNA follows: TGTGCCAGCAGAGGGCCAGGGTTTACTGAAGCTTTCTTT. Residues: CASRGPGFTEAFF.

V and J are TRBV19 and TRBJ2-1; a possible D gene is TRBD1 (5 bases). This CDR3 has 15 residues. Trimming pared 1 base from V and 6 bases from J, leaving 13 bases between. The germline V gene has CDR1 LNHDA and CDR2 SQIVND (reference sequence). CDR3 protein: CASSIAGSLANEQFF. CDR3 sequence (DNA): TGTGCCAGTAGTATAGCAGGGTCCTTGGCCAATGAGCAGTTCTTC.

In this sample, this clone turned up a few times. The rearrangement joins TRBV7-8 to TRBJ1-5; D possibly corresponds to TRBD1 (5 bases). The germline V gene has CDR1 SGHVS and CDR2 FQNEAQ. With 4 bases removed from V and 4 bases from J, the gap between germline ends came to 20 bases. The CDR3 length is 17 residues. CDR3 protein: CASSSRQSLSANQPQHF. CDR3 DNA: TGTGCCAGCAGCTCGAGACAGTCCTTAAGTGCAAATCAGCCCCAGCATTTT. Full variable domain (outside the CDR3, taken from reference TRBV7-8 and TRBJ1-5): GAGVSQSPRYKVAKRGQDVALRCDPISGHVSLFWYQQALGQGPEFLTYFQNEAQLDKSGLPSDRFFAERPEGSVSTLKIQRTQQEDSAVYLCASSSRQSLSANQPQHFGDGTRLSIL.

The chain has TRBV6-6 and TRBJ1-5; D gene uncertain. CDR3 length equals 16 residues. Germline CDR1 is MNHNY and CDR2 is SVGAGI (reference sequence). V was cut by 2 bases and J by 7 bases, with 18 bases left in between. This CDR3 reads CASSYGSGKGWQPQHF. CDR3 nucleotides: TGTGCCAGCAGTTACGGGTCGGGGAAGGGATGGCAGCCCCAGCATTTT.

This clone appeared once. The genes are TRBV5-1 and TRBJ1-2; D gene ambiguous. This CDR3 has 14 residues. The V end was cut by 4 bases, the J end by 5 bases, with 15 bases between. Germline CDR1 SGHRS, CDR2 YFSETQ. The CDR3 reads CASSHASARYGYTF. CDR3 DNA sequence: TGCGCCAGCAGCCATGCTTCCGCCCGGTATGGCTACACCTTC.

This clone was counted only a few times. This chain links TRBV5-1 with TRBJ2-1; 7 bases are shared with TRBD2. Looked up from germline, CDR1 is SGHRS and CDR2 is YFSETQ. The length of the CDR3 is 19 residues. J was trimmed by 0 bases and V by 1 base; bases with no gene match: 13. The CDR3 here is CASSLPRDYFRSSYNEQFF. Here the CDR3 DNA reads TGCGCCAGCAGCTTGCCTCGGGACTACTTCCGGAGCTCCTACAATGAGCAGTTCTTC.

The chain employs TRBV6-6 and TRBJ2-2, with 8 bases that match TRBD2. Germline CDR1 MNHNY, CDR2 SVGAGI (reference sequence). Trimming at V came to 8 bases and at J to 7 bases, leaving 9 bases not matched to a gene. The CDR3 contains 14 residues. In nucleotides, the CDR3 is TGTGCCAGCCGGGGGGGGCGAAAGGGCGGGGAGCTGTTTTTT. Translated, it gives CASRGGRKGGELFF.

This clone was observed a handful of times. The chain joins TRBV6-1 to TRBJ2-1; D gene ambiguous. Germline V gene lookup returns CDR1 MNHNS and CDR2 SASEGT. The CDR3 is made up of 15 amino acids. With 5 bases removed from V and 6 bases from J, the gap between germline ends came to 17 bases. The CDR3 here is CASSLWFLSINEQFF. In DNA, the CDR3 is TGTGCCAGCAGTCTATGGTTCCTCTCGATCAATGAGCAGTTCTTC.